This T cell receptor beta chain was sequenced for a study of cytomegalovirus exposure and HLA in healthy donors. The study's findings and limits: Most TCRs appeared rarely, but some public TCRs recurred in many donors. The classifier, whose performance was assessed in both the original and validation cohorts, reportedly diagnosed cytomegalovirus status with high specificity and sensitivity.

A note on this clone: The antigen is not known.

Donors were drawn from the approximately 120-subject validation cohort, separate from the approximately 680-subject first cohort. Measured with immunoSEQ multiplex PCR; TCRdb has only the in-frame clones, and not every one. The data show about 120,000 clones, with 86% seen just once and roughly 5.3% held by the top ten. J was trimmed by 2 bases and V by 6 bases; bases with no gene match: 6. This CDR3 comprises 13 residues. CDR1 is SQVTM, CDR2 ANQGSEA, per germline. This receptor was obtained from a man aged 18 to 29 in good health and CMV-seronegative. The sample consisted of PBMCs. The V and J genes are TRBV29-1 and TRBJ2-5; 7 bases are a match to TRBD2. In DNA, the CDR3 is TGCAGCGTGATGGGAGGGCCGCAAGAGACCCAGTACTTC. Protein product: CSVMGGPQETQYF.